The next 25 T cell receptor beta chains were all read from a single sample in a study of beta chain features in type 1 diabetes. Study conclusions and caveats: Among patients with Type 1 diabetes, TCRB CDR3s were moderately but significantly shorter in every one of the four CD4+ subsets.

Isolated RNA was reverse transcribed in full, so expressed TCRB transcripts were sequenced. The table came from immunoSEQ multiplex PCR; TCRdb's copy has only in-frame clones and leaves some out. The table includes about 160,000 clones, less than 9.5% detected once. These receptors are not linked to any known antigen. The sequenced material came from central memory CD4+ T cells from blood. These receptor sequences come from a woman aged 40 to 50 with type 1 diabetes.

This clone was seen a handful of times. The chain links TRBV11-2 to TRBJ1-1; D is ambiguous. Germline CDR1 reads SGHAT; CDR2 reads FQNNGV. Trimming pared 3 bases from V and 1 base from J, leaving 6 bases between. The CDR3 sequence is 13 residues long. CDR3 sequence reads: CASSLRSNTEAFF. In nucleotides, the CDR3 is TGTGCCAGCAGCTTGAGATCGAACACTGAAGCTTTCTTT. Full variable domain (outside the CDR3, taken from reference TRBV11-2 and TRBJ1-1): EAGVAQSPRYKIIEKRQSVAFWCNPISGHATLYWYQQILGQGPKLLIQFQNNGVVDDSQLPKDRFSAERLKGVDSTLKIQPAKLEDSAVYLCASSLRSNTEAFFGQGTRLTVV.

The chain links TRBV25-1 to TRBJ1-1; a weak D match, TRBD1 (5 bases). The germline V and J ends were trimmed by 10 bases and 7 bases, with 10 bases remaining between them. This CDR3 contains 10 residues. Germline lookup yields CDR1 MGHDK and CDR2 SYGVNS. The CDR3 reads CANQGVEAFF. The CDR3 DNA reads TGTGCCAACCAAGGGGTTGAAGCTTTCTTT.

This clone showed up just a few times. This chain joins TRBV9 and TRBJ2-1; 7 bases line up with TRBD2. Trimming at V came to 4 bases and at J to 0 bases, leaving 7 bases not matched to a gene. Germline CDR1 and CDR2: SGDLS and YYNGEE. CDR3 length equals 16 residues. CDR3 DNA: TGTGCCAGCAGCATTAGCGCGGGAGCCTCCTACAATGAGCAGTTCTTC. This codes for CASSISAGASYNEQFF.

This clone was detected only a few times. This chain links TRBV6-6 with TRBJ2-7, with TRBD1 matching 8 bases. V dropped 2 bases and J dropped 2; count of bases not matched to a gene: 8. The germline CDR1 and CDR2 sequences are MNHNY and SVGAGI (reference sequence). The CDR3 length is 16 residues. CDR3 in DNA: TGTGCCAGCAGTTACAGTGTAACAGGGGGTACCTACGAGCAGTACTTC. Protein sequence: CASSYSVTGGTYEQYF.

This clone turned up a few times. The chain combines TRBV20-1 with TRBJ1-2; D is unclear. V shed 3 bases and J shed 9 bases, with 11 bases lying between them. Germline V lookup: CDR1 DFQATT, CDR2 SNEGSKA (reference sequence). The CDR3 loop spans 11 amino acids. CDR3 protein: CSASERRSYTF. CDR3 in DNA: TGCAGTGCTAGTGAGAGGAGAAGCTACACCTTC.

CDR3 nucleotides: TGTGCCAGCAGGGCCGACAGATTTAATCAGCCCCAGCATTTT. Translation gives CASRADRFNQPQHF. The chain joins TRBV2 to TRBJ1-5; D is perhaps TRBD1 (5 bases). The V and J ends lost 6 bases and 4 bases respectively, with 13 bases between them. Germline values: CDR1 SNHLY, CDR2 FYNNEI. The CDR3 is 14 residues long.

The chain links TRBV4-3 to TRBJ1-5, with TRBD1 identical over 7 bases. After removal of 4 bases from V and 2 bases from J, the junction contained 5 bases not matched to a gene. The CDR3 has 15 amino acids. Germline assignment: CDR1 LGHNA and CDR2 YSLEER. The CDR3 sequence is CASSLSGTGNQPQHF. In DNA, the CDR3 is TGCGCCAGCAGCCTTTCCGGGACAGGCAATCAGCCCCAGCATTTT.

This clone appeared a few times. CDR3 protein: CSVSLRGADYGYTF. DNA of the CDR3: TGCAGCGTTTCTCTCCGGGGGGCTGACTATGGCTACACCTTC. This chain links TRBV29-1 with TRBJ1-2; perhaps TRBD1 as D (6 bases). The germline CDR1 and CDR2 sequences are SQVTM and ANQGSEA. The CDR3 is 14 amino acids. Between the trimmed V and J ends, which lost 5 bases and 3 bases, there was a span of 16 bases.

V and J are TRBV30 and TRBJ1-3; D gene uncertain. Trimming shortened V by 2 bases and J by 4 bases, and 6 bases separated the two germline ends. CDR1 and CDR2 from the germline V gene are GTSNPN and SVGIG (reference sequence). CDR3 size: 12 residues. In DNA form, the CDR3 reads TGTGCCTGGAGTCCCCAGGGAAACACCATATATTTT. It is translated as CAWSPQGNTIYF.

This clone was counted a few times. The chain is built from TRBV7-3 and TRBJ2-1; 8 bases are a match to TRBD2. V dropped 4 bases and J dropped 0; count of bases not matched to a gene: 8. This CDR3 contains 17 residues. Germline V gene data show CDR1 as SGHTA and CDR2 as FQGTGA. Here the CDR3 DNA reads TGTGCCAGCAGCTGGGGGACTAGGACCGGCTCCTACAATGAGCAGTTCTTC. Its translation is CASSWGTRTGSYNEQFF.

V gene TRBV30 combines with J gene TRBJ1-1, with a possible D match to TRBD1 (6 bases). Germline assignment: CDR1 GTSNPN and CDR2 SVGIG (reference sequence). Trimming took off 1 base at V and 5 bases at J, with 8 bases between the two ends. The length of the CDR3 is 12 residues. CDR3 residues: CAWSAQGTEAFF. CDR3 sequence (DNA): TGTGCCTGGAGTGCCCAGGGGACTGAAGCTTTCTTT.

This clone was seen a handful of times. This rearrangement joins TRBV28 to TRBJ2-1; no firm D call. V dropped 1 base and J dropped 4 bases, with 14 bases sitting between them. In germline, CDR1 is MDHEN, CDR2 SYDVKM. The CDR3 length is 16 residues. CDR3: CASSLSFLGVYNEQFF. For the CDR3, the DNA is TGTGCCAGCAGTTTATCCTTTTTGGGCGTGTACAATGAGCAGTTCTTC.

Only a few counts were recorded for this clone. The rearrangement links TRBV6-5 to TRBJ2-5; TRBD2 is a possible D gene (6 bases). This CDR3 spans 15 amino acids. Trimming took off 2 bases at V and 5 bases at J, with 15 bases between the two ends. Per germline, CDR1 MNHEY and CDR2 SVGAGI. As DNA, the CDR3 is TGTGCCAGCAGTTACAATCAAGGCGGGACGGAGACCCAGTACTTC. This encodes CASSYNQGGTETQYF.

V usage is TRBV11-2 and J usage is TRBJ2-1; 12 bases align to TRBD2. V shed 5 bases, J shed 4 bases, and the junction held 3 bases outside the gene matches. The CDR3 runs to 15 residues. Per germline, CDR1 SGHAT and CDR2 FQNNGV. This CDR3 is CASSLGLAGYNEQFF. In DNA form, the CDR3 reads TGTGCCAGCAGCCTAGGACTAGCGGGATACAATGAGCAGTTCTTC. The full variable domain, completed using reference TRBV11-2 and TRBJ2-1, is EAGVAQSPRYKIIEKRQSVAFWCNPISGHATLYWYQQILGQGPKLLIQFQNNGVVDDSQLPKDRFSAERLKGVDSTLKIQPAKLEDSAVYLCASSLGLAGYNEQFFGPGTRLTVL.

V and J are TRBV29-1 and TRBJ1-1; 7 nucleotides match TRBD1. Germline assignment: CDR1 SQVTM and CDR2 ANQGSEA. CDR3 length: 15 residues. Trimming cost V 4 bases and J 5 bases; bases outside gene matches: 13. The CDR3 DNA follows: TGCAGCGTTGCCCAAACAGGGGTGGGTATTACTGAAGCTTTCTTT. This translates into CSVAQTGVGITEAFF.

The chain has TRBV6-5 and TRBJ1-4; 8 nucleotides line up with TRBD1. The CDR3 loop spans 14 amino acids. CDR1 and CDR2 (germline): MNHEY, SVGAGI. V trimming: 2 bases; J trimming: 8 bases; junction bases outside the gene matches: 4. The CDR3 DNA reads TGTGCCAGCAGTTACGGCAGGGGGCCCGAAAAACTGTTTTTT. Translation: CASSYGRGPEKLFF.

Here the CDR3 reads CASSEDRYSGANVLTF. The CDR3 DNA sequence: TGTGCCAGCAGTGAAGACAGGTACTCTGGGGCCAACGTCCTGACTTTC. This chain links TRBV2 with TRBJ2-6; TRBD1 might be the D (5 bases). V was clipped by 1 base and J by 0 bases, with 7 bases between them. This CDR3 has 16 amino acids. In germline, CDR1 is SNHLY, CDR2 FYNNEI.

This clone was recorded a few times. The chain uses TRBV15 and TRBJ1-1, with a weak D call TRBD1 (5 bases). The CDR3 consists of 14 residues. Trimming removed 4 bases from V and 1 base from J, with 10 bases in between. Germline V gene lookup returns CDR1 LNHNV and CDR2 YYDKDF (reference sequence). The CDR3 DNA reads TGTGCCACCAGCAATAGCGGGGGGAACACTGAAGCTTTCTTT. It translates to CATSNSGGNTEAFF.

The V gene is TRBV10-3, the J gene TRBJ2-6, with TRBD1 identical over 8 bases. Germline trimming cut 2 bases from V and 0 bases from J; bases unmatched to any gene: 3. Looked up from germline, CDR1 is ENHRY and CDR2 is SYGVKD. The CDR3 sequence is 17 residues long. The DNA of the CDR3 is TGTGCCATCAGTGAGGGGGGACAGGTCTCTGGGGCCAACGTCCTGACTTTC. Protein sequence: CAISEGGQVSGANVLTF.

This chain links TRBV7-2 with TRBJ2-7, with D possibly TRBD1 on 7 matching bases. Germline loops: CDR1 SGHTA, CDR2 FQGNSA. V lost 6 bases and J lost 1, with 10 bases in between. There are 13 residues in the CDR3. The CDR3 DNA follows: TGTGCCAGCAGGCGGGGACAGTCCTACGAGCAGTACTTC. This sequence encodes CASRRGQSYEQYF.

The V gene is TRBV19, the J gene TRBJ2-5; the D gene is possibly TRBD2 (6 bases). Trimming took off 5 bases at V and 4 bases at J, with 14 bases between the two ends. In germline, CDR1 is LNHDA, CDR2 SQIVND (reference sequence). This CDR3 comprises 14 residues. The CDR3 sequence is CASSLSGRGETQYF. The DNA of the CDR3 is TGTGCCAGTAGTCTAAGCGGGCGCGGAGAGACCCAGTACTTC.

This clone was picked up a small number of times. The chain links TRBV10-2 to TRBJ2-5; D gene ambiguous. Germline values: CDR1 WSHSY, CDR2 SAAADI. V was cut by 4 bases and J by 2 bases, with 5 bases left in between. The CDR3 is 12 residues long. DNA of the CDR3: TGCGCCAGCAGTGTTCAGCAAGAGACCCAGTACTTC. Its protein is CASSVQQETQYF.

This clone was seen once. V and J are TRBV30 and TRBJ1-2, with 7 bases matching TRBD1. This CDR3 is built from 16 residues. V was pared by 1 base and J by 4 bases, with 12 bases of the junction left unmatched. The germline gives CDR1 GTSNPN, CDR2 SVGIG (reference sequence). This CDR3 reads CAWSATLPTGFYGYTF. CDR3 DNA sequence: TGTGCCTGGAGTGCAACCCTTCCGACAGGGTTCTATGGCTACACCTTC.

This clone appeared a few times. J is TRBJ1-1 and V is TRBV29-1; D is uncertain. The CDR3 consists of 14 residues. V was cut by 0 bases and J by 5 bases, with 13 bases left in between. CDR1 SQVTM and CDR2 ANQGSEA come from the germline V gene. The CDR3 region is CSVEDLRGGTEAFF. The CDR3, as DNA: TGCAGCGTTGAAGATCTTCGAGGAGGGACTGAAGCTTTCTTT.

This clone was seen a handful of times. V gene TRBV9 combines with J gene TRBJ2-7; 7 bases map to TRBD1. This CDR3 has 15 amino acids. The junction had 6 bases not matched to a gene; V was cut back by 0 bases and J by 3 bases. CDR1 and CDR2 (germline): SGDLS, YYNGEE. CDR3 amino acids: CASSVGRTGGYEQYF. CDR3 nucleotides: TGTGCCAGCAGCGTAGGTCGGACAGGCGGCTACGAGCAGTACTTC.